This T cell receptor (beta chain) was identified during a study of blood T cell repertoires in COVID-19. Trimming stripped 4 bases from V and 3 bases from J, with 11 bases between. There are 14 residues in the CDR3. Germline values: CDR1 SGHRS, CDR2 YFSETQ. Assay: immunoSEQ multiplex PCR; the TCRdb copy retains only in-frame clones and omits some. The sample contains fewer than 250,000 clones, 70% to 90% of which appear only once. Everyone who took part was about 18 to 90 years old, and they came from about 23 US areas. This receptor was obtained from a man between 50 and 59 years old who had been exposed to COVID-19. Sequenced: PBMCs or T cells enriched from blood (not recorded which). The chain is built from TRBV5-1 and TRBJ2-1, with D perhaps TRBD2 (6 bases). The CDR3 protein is CASSALRGYNEQFF. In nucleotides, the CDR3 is TGCGCCAGCAGCGCCCTGCGGGGCTACAATGAGCAGTTCTTC.